This TCR beta chain was sequenced in a study of shared clonotypes between healthy human individuals. The assay was immunoSEQ multiplex PCR, and TCRdb's table has in-frame clones only and misses some. The sample contains more than 2 million clones, 80% to 95% of which appear only once. Cells designated naive CD8 were CD45RO-negative and were positively selected for CCR7, with terminally differentiated effector memory CD45RA+ cells excluded. V shed 6 bases and J 4 bases; nucleotides not matched to a gene: 11. Germline lookup yields CDR1 MNHEY and CDR2 SMNVEV (reference sequence). The CDR3 runs to 17 residues.

What was sequenced was naive CD8+ T cells from PBMCs. This TCR derives from a man between 18 and 35 years old in good health. Some clones in this sample may be carry-over from other donors' samples. This chain joins TRBV27 and TRBJ2-1; 11 nucleotides align to TRBD2. The CDR3 sequence is CASRTRGGTSGYNEQFF. The CDR3 DNA is TGTGCCAGCAGAACGAGGGGTGGGACTAGCGGTTACAATGAGCAGTTCTTC.